The following is a T cell receptor (beta chain) sequence with its context. Unmatched junction bases numbered 4, after V lost 5 bases and J lost 2 bases. The length of the CDR3 is 15 residues. Germline CDR1 and CDR2: LNHNV and YYDKDF (reference sequence). The data were taken from a study of blood T cell repertoires in COVID-19. Per the authors' pipeline: The assay estimated nucleated cells by amplifying reference gene primers. Clones were read by immunoSEQ multiplex PCR, and TCRdb kept only the in-frame ones, dropping some. The D gene and trimming were derived from the DNA, and the V and J assignments and clone size from that table. The repertoire has 120,000 to 150,000 clones, approximately 90% of them found once; the top ten carry 8.6%.

The receptor's source is a woman aged 50 to 60 with active or convalescent COVID-19. This chain connects TRBV15 to TRBJ2-5; TRBD1 matches at 11 bases. The specimen was peripheral blood. CDR3 protein: CATSGGTGGQETQYF. In DNA, the CDR3 is TGTGCCACCAGCGGCGGGACAGGGGGACAAGAGACCCAGTACTTC.